This is a list of T cell receptor beta chains from one sample in a study of blood T cell repertoires in COVID-19. Libraries were prepared by immunoSEQ multiplex PCR; TCRdb keeps only in-frame clonotypes and omits some of them. Of fewer than 150,000 clones in the sample, about 88% were seen once. Sequencing input: peripheral blood. Receptors originate from a man aged 40-55 years with acute or convalescent COVID-19. The conserved cysteine and the conserved F or W are not part of the CDR3 here. Each record gives: V gene, J gene, CDR3 protein.

V: TRBV28
J: TRBJ2-1
CDR3: ASSFVYNEQF

V: TRBV20-1
J: TRBJ2-3
CDR3: SASLGGGTDTQY

V: TRBV4-2
J: TRBJ1-5
CDR3: ASSQDFGTNQPQH

V: TRBV7-9
J: TRBJ1-6
CDR3: ASTGDSLNSPLH

V: TRBV15
J: TRBJ1-3
CDR3: ATSRALPGSSGNTIY

V: TRBV2
J: TRBJ2-1
CDR3: ASSEGTSAYNEQF

V: TRBV20-1
J: TRBJ1-2
CDR3: SASRQGFNYGYT

V: TRBV23-1
J: TRBJ2-6
CDR3: ASSPGTGIGVSCGANVLT

V: TRBV7-2
J: TRBJ2-5
CDR3: ASSRKGGAWETQY

V: TRBV7-3
J: TRBJ2-3
CDR3: ASSLGSGVTDTQY

V: TRBV5-1
J: TRBJ2-7
CDR3: ASSSGTGPYEQY

V: TRBV7-3
J: TRBJ2-2
CDR3: ASRITSNTGELF

V: TRBV30
J: TRBJ1-1
CDR3: ACQQGYTEAF

V: TRBV18
J: TRBJ2-3
CDR3: ASSRTSLGSDTQY

V: TRBV6-5
J: TRBJ1-1
CDR3: ASGDPGTEAF

V: TRBV2
J: TRBJ2-5
CDR3: ASRAEETQY

V: TRBV11-2
J: TRBJ2-3
CDR3: ASSSLTSGGVTDTQY

V: TRBV2
J: TRBJ1-4
CDR3: ASSIDRGLEKLF

V: TRBV4-3
J: TRBJ1-2
CDR3: ASSQDLGGGADYGYT

V: TRBV4-2
J: TRBJ2-4
CDR3: ASSQDPSPAKNIQY

V: TRBV27
J: TRBJ1-1
CDR3: ATGILATEAF

V: TRBV5-6
J: TRBJ1-6
CDR3: ASSSRDRESPLH